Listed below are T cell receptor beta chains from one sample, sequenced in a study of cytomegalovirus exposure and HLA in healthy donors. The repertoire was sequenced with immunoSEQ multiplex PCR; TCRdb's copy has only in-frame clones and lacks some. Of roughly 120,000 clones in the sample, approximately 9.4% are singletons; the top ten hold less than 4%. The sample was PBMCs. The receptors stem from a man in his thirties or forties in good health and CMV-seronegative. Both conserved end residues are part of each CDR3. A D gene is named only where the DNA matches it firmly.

CDR3 protein: CASSYSAGGNQPQHF; D gene: .; J gene: TRBJ1-5; V gene: TRBV6-5
CDR3 protein: CASSSKTRGPNYGYTF; D gene: TRBD1; J gene: TRBJ1-2; V gene: TRBV7-9
CDR3 protein: CASSLTGGTYEQYF; D gene: TRBD2; J gene: TRBJ2-7; V gene: TRBV28
CDR3 protein: CASSYGRGGSSYEQYF; D gene: TRBD2; J gene: TRBJ2-7; V gene: TRBV6-5
CDR3 protein: CASSQGGSGTGGPSGNTIYF; D gene: TRBD1; J gene: TRBJ1-3; V gene: TRBV23-1
CDR3 protein: CASSLEGGRNQPQHF; D gene: TRBD1; J gene: TRBJ1-5; V gene: TRBV5-1
CDR3 protein: CASSATGMNYGYTF; D gene: .; J gene: TRBJ1-2; V gene: TRBV10-2
CDR3 protein: CASSLDRGADTQYF; D gene: TRBD1; J gene: TRBJ2-3; V gene: TRBV7-8
CDR3 protein: CASSPQGASTEAFF; D gene: TRBD1; J gene: TRBJ1-1; V gene: TRBV5-4
CDR3 protein: CASLGYGADEQFF; D gene: .; J gene: TRBJ2-1; V gene: TRBV2
CDR3 protein: CASSSGQGGGEKLFF; D gene: TRBD1; J gene: TRBJ1-4; V gene: TRBV5-4
CDR3 protein: CASSLYPSGGGNEQFF; D gene: TRBD2; J gene: TRBJ2-1; V gene: TRBV7-2
CDR3 protein: CASRNSNEQFF; D gene: .; J gene: TRBJ2-1; V gene: TRBV5-5
CDR3 protein: CASSRATGVAGYTF; D gene: TRBD1; J gene: TRBJ1-2; V gene: TRBV4-1